These 30 T cell receptor beta chains originate from one sample sequenced in a study of blood T cell repertoires in COVID-19. Using immunoSEQ multiplex PCR, the repertoire was profiled, and TCRdb retains in-frame clones only, with some absent. The sample has about 230,000 clones, over 70% seen once. Sequences were obtained from peripheral blood. The receptors here all came from a woman older than 75 with acute or convalescent COVID-19.

This chain joins TRBV4-2 and TRBJ1-5; D gene uncertain. The CDR3 is 15 residues long. V was shortened by 2 bases and J by 3 bases, with 11 bases between the two germline ends. The germline gives CDR1 LGHNA, CDR2 YNFKEQ. The DNA for the CDR3 is TGTGCCAGCAGCCAAACTCGAACCCCCAATCAGCCCCAGCATTTT. Protein: CASSQTRTPNQPQHF.

This clone was seen just once. The chain has TRBV7-8 and TRBJ2-7; possibly TRBD1 for D (5 bases). Germline CDR1 and CDR2: SGHVS and FQNEAQ. Between the trimmed V and J ends, which lost 2 bases and 6 bases, there was a span of 11 bases. The CDR3 consists of 13 residues. The CDR3 DNA sequence: TGTGCCAGCAGCTTATCAAGGGGCGCCGAGCAGTACTTC. This codes for CASSLSRGAEQYF.

The chain has TRBV4-2 and TRBJ2-7; TRBD2 might be the D (5 bases). CDR1 LGHNA and CDR2 YNFKEQ come from the germline V gene. CDR3 length: 14 residues. V shed 1 base and J shed 1 base, with 8 bases lying between them. The CDR3 DNA is TGTGCCAGCAGCCAAGGCGGACTGTCCTACGAGCAGTACTTC. Encoded protein: CASSQGGLSYEQYF.

V usage is TRBV2 and J usage is TRBJ2-2, with D possibly matching TRBD2 (6 bases). This CDR3 contains 17 residues. CDR1 and CDR2 from the germline V gene are SNHLY and FYNNEI. Trimming took 4 bases from V and 4 from J, leaving 19 bases between them. DNA of the CDR3: TGTGCCAGCAGTGCTTCAGGGTCCGGGGGAGTCACCGGGGAGCTGTTTTTT. Translation gives CASSASGSGGVTGELFF.

The genes are TRBV11-2 and TRBJ2-5; possible D gene TRBD2, 6 bases. The CDR3 length is 14 residues. Germline-derived CDR1 and CDR2 are SGHAT and FQNNGV. Trimming removed 3 bases at V and 4 bases at J, with 12 bases between. CDR3 sequence (DNA): TGTGCCAGCAGCTTCCGGGAGAGAGCAGAGACCCAGTACTTC. It specifies CASSFRERAETQYF.

The chain combines TRBV11-2 with TRBJ2-5, with D possibly TRBD2 on 6 matching bases. The germline CDR1 and CDR2 sequences are SGHAT and FQNNGV. The CDR3 extends over 15 amino acids. V was shortened by 5 bases and J by 3 bases, with 16 bases between the two germline ends. The CDR3 DNA is TGTGCCAGCAGCCCTAGGGCGCGGGGCGAAGAGACCCAGTACTTC. Protein product: CASSPRARGEETQYF. The full variable domain, completed using reference TRBV11-2 and TRBJ2-5, is EAGVAQSPRYKIIEKRQSVAFWCNPISGHATLYWYQQILGQGPKLLIQFQNNGVVDDSQLPKDRFSAERLKGVDSTLKIQPAKLEDSAVYLCASSPRARGEETQYFGPGTRLLVL.

The chain joins TRBV6-5 to TRBJ2-7; 9 bases line up with TRBD2. J was trimmed by 3 bases and V by 6 bases; bases with no gene match: 9. Germline V gives CDR1 MNHEY, CDR2 SVGAGI. This CDR3 region has 15 residues. CDR3 in amino acids: CASRDPGLASYEQYF. In DNA, the CDR3 is TGTGCCAGCAGGGACCCGGGACTAGCTAGCTACGAGCAGTACTTC.

This clone occurred a few times. The chain recombines TRBV10-3 with TRBJ2-2; the match to TRBD2 covers 7 bases. The germline V gene has CDR1 ENHRY and CDR2 SYGVKD. J lost 1 base, V lost 7 bases, and 9 bases had no gene match. The CDR3 loop spans 16 amino acids. This CDR3 is CAIKKGPSGNTGELFF. The DNA of the CDR3 is TGTGCCATCAAAAAAGGTCCTAGCGGGAACACCGGGGAGCTGTTTTTT.

The chain links TRBV5-1 to TRBJ2-7, with 7 positions matching TRBD1. J lost 2 bases, V lost 4 bases, and 9 bases had no gene match. The CDR3 sequence is 15 residues long. CDR1 is SGHRS and CDR2 is YFSETQ in the germline V gene. CDR3 region: CASSVAGGLTYEQYF. The CDR3 DNA sequence: TGCGCCAGCAGCGTTGCAGGGGGATTAACCTACGAGCAGTACTTC.

This clone was detected a few times. At one of its ends the junction is not consistent with the germline gene, which may arise from a read error. The genes are TRBV5-1 and TRBJ1-2; D unclear. Looked up from germline, CDR1 is SGHRS and CDR2 is YFSETQ. The CDR3 has 14 amino acids. DNA of the CDR3: TGCGCCAGCAGCTTGGAGGCAGGCATTTCCCCTCCTTTCTTC. Amino acid sequence: CASSLEAGISPPFF.

This sequence joins TRBV5-8 and TRBJ1-4; D is undetermined. The CDR3 contains 12 residues. V lost 0 bases and J lost 7, with 4 bases in between. Germline CDR1 is SGHTS and CDR2 is YDEGEE. The CDR3 DNA reads TGTGCCAGCAGCTTGGCAGGTGAAAAACTGTTTTTT. Translated: CASSLAGEKLFF.

The count of this clone is one. The chain joins TRBV7-8 to TRBJ1-6, with 10 bases lining up with TRBD1. The V and J ends lost 2 bases and 0 bases, in that order; junction bases with no gene match: 7. CDR3 length equals 19 residues. Germline loops: CDR1 SGHVS, CDR2 FQNEAQ. The chain's CDR3 is CASSLLPGQGSSYNSPLHF. In nucleotides, the CDR3 is TGTGCCAGCAGCTTACTCCCGGGACAGGGGTCCTCCTATAATTCACCCCTCCACTTT.

The J gene is TRBJ2-7, the V gene TRBV7-9, with 8 bases fitting TRBD2. This CDR3 has 14 amino acids. The junction had 2 bases not matched to a gene; V was cut back by 2 bases and J by 2 bases. Per the germline V gene, CDR1 is SEHNR and CDR2 is FQNEAQ (reference sequence). In nucleotides, the CDR3 is TGTGCCAGCAGCTTAACTAGCGGACCCTACGAGCAGTACTTC. This codes for CASSLTSGPYEQYF.

The chain couples TRBV5-1 to TRBJ2-1, with 7 bases matching TRBD1. The V and J ends lost 0 bases and 4 bases, in that order; junction bases with no gene match: 4. Per germline, CDR1 SGHRS and CDR2 YFSETQ. CDR3 length equals 15 residues. The chain's CDR3 is CASSLGRGIYNEQFF. CDR3 in DNA: TGCGCCAGCAGCTTGGGCAGGGGGATATACAATGAGCAGTTCTTC.

The CDR3 sequence: CASALSTDTQYF. The CDR3 bases are TGTGCCAGCGCCCTAAGTACAGATACGCAGTATTTT. The chain uses TRBV2 and TRBJ2-3; D not certain. Germline CDR1 reads SNHLY; CDR2 reads FYNNEI. V was pared by 8 bases and J by 3 bases, with 9 bases between. CDR3 length equals 12 residues.

The genes are TRBV30 and TRBJ1-2, with a tentative D call TRBD1 (5 bases). The V gene's germline CDR1 is GTSNPN and CDR2 SVGIG (reference sequence). This CDR3 has 12 residues. V shed 4 bases and J shed 2 bases, with 8 bases lying between them. In nucleotides, the CDR3 is TGTGCCTGGATGGCAGGGAACTATGGCTACACCTTC. As protein: CAWMAGNYGYTF.

The rearrangement joins TRBV30 to TRBJ2-2, with 9 positions matching TRBD2. The V gene end was trimmed by 3 bases and the J gene end by 7 bases; junction bases not matched to a gene: 12. Germline CDR1 is GTSNPN and CDR2 is SVGIG (reference sequence). The length of the CDR3 is 16 residues. The CDR3 nucleotides are TGTGCCTGGAGGGCCCTAGCGGGGACGCCAAACGGGGAGCTGTTTTTT. Translated, it gives CAWRALAGTPNGELFF.

This rearrangement joins TRBV5-1 to TRBJ1-5; D not resolved. Per germline, CDR1 SGHRS and CDR2 YFSETQ. The CDR3 has 17 amino acids. The V gene lost 0 bases and the J gene lost 0 bases, with 13 bases spanning the gap. CDR3 DNA sequence: TGCGCCAGCAGCTTGGTAGCTCCCTTCTATAGCAATCAGCCCCAGCATTTT. Its protein product is CASSLVAPFYSNQPQHF.

This clone was seen just once. The J gene is TRBJ1-2, the V gene TRBV6-2 or TRBV6-3; TRBD1 agrees at 9 bases. Germline V gene sequence: CDR1 MNHEY, CDR2 SVGEGT. V lost 6 bases to trimming and J lost 6 bases; unmatched junction nucleotides: 20. The CDR3 has 18 residues. This chain's CDR3 is CASSYRGTGYDIVDGYTF. The CDR3 DNA reads TGTGCCAGCAGCTATCGCGGGACAGGGTACGACATAGTCGATGGCTACACCTTC.

The chain has TRBV3-1 (or the pseudogene TRBV3-2) and TRBJ1-1; 9 bases line up with TRBD1. The CDR3 is 17 amino acids. V shed 2 bases, J shed 2 bases, and the junction held 9 bases outside the gene matches. The germline V gene encodes CDR1 LGHDT and CDR2 YNNKEL (reference sequence). For the CDR3, the DNA is TGTGCCAGCAGCCAAAGAAGGGGACAGGGAGGAAACACTGAAGCTTTCTTT. Translated, it gives CASSQRRGQGGNTEAFF.

The chain couples TRBV29-1 to TRBJ2-2, with a weak D call TRBD1 (7 bases). The CDR3 contains 17 residues. Germline lookup yields CDR1 SQVTM and CDR2 ANQGSEA. The V end was cut by 5 bases, the J end by 4 bases, with 23 bases between. In DNA, the CDR3 is TGCAGCGTTCCCACTAGCCCGACAACAGGGGCCACCGGGGAGCTGTTTTTT. Translation gives CSVPTSPTTGATGELFF.

The chain uses TRBV5-1 and TRBJ2-1; D possibly corresponds to TRBD1 (6 bases). The CDR3 has 14 residues. Germline loops: CDR1 SGHRS, CDR2 YFSETQ. Between the trimmed V and J ends, which lost 4 bases and 6 bases, there was a span of 14 bases. CDR3 sequence reads: CASSTGTISNEQFF. In nucleotides, the CDR3 is TGCGCCAGCAGCACCGGGACAATTAGCAATGAGCAGTTCTTC.

This chain joins TRBV28 and TRBJ1-2, with TRBD1 matching over 12 bases. The CDR3 is made up of 14 amino acids. Germline-derived CDR1 and CDR2 are MDHEN and SYDVKM. V shed 7 bases and J 8 bases; nucleotides not matched to a gene: 8. CDR3 sequence (DNA): TGTGCCAGCACACCGGGACAGGGGGCGCGCGGCTACACCTTC. Translated: CASTPGQGARGYTF.

The chain joins TRBV5-1 to TRBJ2-7; 9 bases are a match to TRBD1. V gave up 3 bases and J gave up 3 bases; unmatched junction bases: 10. CDR1 and CDR2 from the germline V gene are SGHRS and YFSETQ. The length of the CDR3 is 16 residues. As DNA, the CDR3 is TGCGCCAGCAGCTCCGGACAGGGGAAGACCTTCTACGAGCAGTACTTC. Translation gives CASSSGQGKTFYEQYF.

This clone was counted many times. The gene calls are TRBV19 and TRBJ1-5; D is unclear. Germline V gene sequence: CDR1 LNHDA, CDR2 SQIVND (reference sequence). V lost 2 bases and J lost 0, with 8 bases in between. The CDR3 length is 15 residues. The CDR3 DNA follows: TGTGCCAGTAGTATACGACATTATAGCAATCAGCCCCAGCATTTT. Encoded protein: CASSIRHYSNQPQHF.

The chain links TRBV5-4 to TRBJ2-1, with 8 bases aligning to TRBD1. The CDR3 has 16 amino acids. Germline V gene data show CDR1 as SGHNT and CDR2 as YYREEE (reference sequence). Trimming removed 5 bases from V and 2 bases from J; junction bases left unmatched: 9. The CDR3 reads CASSQPGQAAYNEQFF. The CDR3 DNA sequence: TGTGCCAGCAGTCAACCGGGACAGGCGGCCTACAATGAGCAGTTCTTC.

The DNA for the CDR3 is TGTGCCAGCAGTGCCCTAGCGGGCCCCTACGAGCAGTACTTC. Its translation: CASSALAGPYEQYF. This chain connects TRBV6-4 to TRBJ2-7, with TRBD2 matching 8 bases. J lost 2 bases, V lost 4 bases, and 4 bases had no gene match. From germline, CDR1 is MRHNA and CDR2 SNTAGT. The CDR3 spans 14 residues.

Comments on this clone: Mismatch with germline at one junction end may stem from a read error. This chain uses TRBV6-1 with TRBJ1-2, with D possibly matching TRBD1 (5 bases). The CDR3 runs 13 residues. Germline CDR1 and CDR2: MNHNS and SASEGT. For the CDR3, the DNA is TGTGCCAGCTGTGACCTCGGGGGTTATGGCTACACCTTC. Protein sequence: CASCDLGGYGYTF.

This chain uses TRBV4-2 with TRBJ2-7; TRBD1 is a possible D gene (5 bases). The V gene's germline CDR1 is LGHNA and CDR2 YNFKEQ. The CDR3 runs to 17 residues. With 0 bases removed from V and 0 bases from J, the gap between germline ends came to 15 bases. In nucleotides, the CDR3 is TGTGCCAGCAGCCAAGATAGTGCCGGACACCGCTCCTACGAGCAGTACTTC. Protein sequence: CASSQDSAGHRSYEQYF.

This chain connects TRBV28 to TRBJ2-5; 7 bases line up with TRBD2. V was clipped by 9 bases and J by 3 bases; unmatched bases: 10. Per the germline V gene, CDR1 is MDHEN and CDR2 is SYDVKM. The CDR3 contains 14 residues. CDR3 loop: CARNFCGSEETQYF. The CDR3, as DNA: TGTGCCAGAAACTTCTGCGGGAGTGAAGAGACCCAGTACTTC.